This entry concerns a single TCR beta chain. The data derive from a study of blood T cell repertoires in COVID-19. As for the study in general: Whether acute or convalescent, the COVID-19 samples came from the United States, Italy and Spain. Sample material is recorded as cDNA or gDNA derived from T cells, B-cell-depleted T cells, or PBMCs.

The method was immunoSEQ multiplex PCR; TCRdb's version includes in-frame clones alone and lacks a portion of them. The table shows 85,000 to 90,000 clones, with 75% to 90% occurring only once. Specimen: peripheral blood. The TCR originated in a human donor in a cohort sampled during active COVID-19.

The CDR3 spells CASSWKGGPVETQYF. In nucleotides, the CDR3 is TGCGCCAGCAGCTGGAAGGGAGGGCCGGTAGAGACCCAGTACTTC. The chain combines TRBV5-1 with TRBJ2-5, with 7 nucleotides matching TRBD2. V was clipped by 3 bases and J by 4 bases; unmatched bases: 9. This CDR3 spans 15 amino acids. Germline V CDR1 and CDR2: SGHRS, YFSETQ.